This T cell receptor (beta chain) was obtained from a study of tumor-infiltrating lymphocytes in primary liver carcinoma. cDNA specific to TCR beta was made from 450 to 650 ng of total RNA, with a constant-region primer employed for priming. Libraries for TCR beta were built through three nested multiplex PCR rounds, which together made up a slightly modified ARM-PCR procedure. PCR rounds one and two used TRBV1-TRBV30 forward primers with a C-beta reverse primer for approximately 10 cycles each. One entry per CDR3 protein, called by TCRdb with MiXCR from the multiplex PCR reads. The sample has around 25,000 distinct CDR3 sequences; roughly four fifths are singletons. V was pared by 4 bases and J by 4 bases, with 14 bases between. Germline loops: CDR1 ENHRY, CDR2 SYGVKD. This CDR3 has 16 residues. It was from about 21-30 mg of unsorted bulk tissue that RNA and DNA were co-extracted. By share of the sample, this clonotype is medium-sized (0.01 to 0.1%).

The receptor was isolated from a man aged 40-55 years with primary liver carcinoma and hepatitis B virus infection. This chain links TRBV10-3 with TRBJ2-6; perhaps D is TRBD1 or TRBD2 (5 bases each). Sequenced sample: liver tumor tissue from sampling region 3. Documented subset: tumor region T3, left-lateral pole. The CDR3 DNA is TGTGCCATCAGTGCTGCTTGGGGGAGCGGGGCCAACGTCCTGACTTTC. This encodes CAISAAWGSGANVLTF.